Each of the 19 T cell receptor beta chains below was sequenced from the same sample in a study. TCRdb fed the RT-PCR reads into MiXCR, producing one record per CDR3 protein. In the table there are almost 700,000 distinct CDR3 sequences, 13% to 15% of which are singletons. Sample: memory CD4+ T cells from blood. Receptors were obtained from a female donor in good health, serving as a healthy control.

The rearrangement uses TRBV10-3 and TRBJ1-2; 7 bases align to TRBD1. This CDR3 has 15 amino acids. Germline trimming cut 2 bases from V and 3 bases from J; bases unmatched to any gene: 6. Germline V gene lookup returns CDR1 ENHRY and CDR2 SYGVKD. DNA of the CDR3: TGTGCCATCAGTGAGATGGCAGGGGGGTACTATGGCTACACCTTC. It specifies CAISEMAGGYYGYTF.

This chain joins TRBV5-4 and TRBJ2-5, with D possibly matching TRBD1 (5 bases). V dropped 4 bases and J dropped 5 bases, with 18 bases sitting between them. This CDR3 spans 15 amino acids. CDR1 is SGHNT and CDR2 is YYREEE in the germline V gene (reference sequence). The CDR3 DNA reads as TGTGCCAGCAGCCCCCGGACAAGGGGCTTGGAGACCCAGTACTTC. Protein sequence: CASSPRTRGLETQYF.

J is TRBJ2-5 and V is TRBV5-4, with 10 bases fitting TRBD2. CDR1 and CDR2 (germline): SGHNT, YYREEE (reference sequence). V was clipped by 6 bases and J by 4 bases; unmatched bases: 12. The CDR3 spans 16 residues. CDR3 in amino acids: CASTRGLAGAGETQYF. The CDR3 coding sequence is TGTGCCAGCACCCGGGGGCTAGCGGGAGCAGGAGAGACCCAGTACTTC.

This clonotype came up a few times. V is TRBV5-1 and J is TRBJ2-2, with no clear D. The CDR3 runs to 16 residues. Trimming left V 0 bases short and J 5 bases short, with 14 bases between. CDR1 SGHRS and CDR2 YFSETQ come from the germline V gene. CDR3 in amino acids: CASSLVEEIGTGELFF. The CDR3 coding sequence is TGCGCCAGCAGCTTGGTTGAGGAGATTGGGACCGGGGAGCTGTTTTTT.

This clonotype has a handful of counts. The rearrangement links TRBV7-8 to TRBJ1-3; D is uncertain. V dropped 3 bases and J dropped 2 bases, with 5 bases sitting between them. Germline values: CDR1 SGHVS, CDR2 FQNEAQ. CDR3 length: 13 residues. The CDR3 protein is CASSFNPGNTIYF. CDR3 nucleotide sequence: TGTGCCAGCAGCTTTAATCCTGGAAACACCATATATTTT.

At least ten counts were recorded for this clonotype. V and J are TRBV4-2 and TRBJ2-7, with 11 nucleotides matching TRBD2. V lost 4 bases and J lost 4; bases outside the gene matches: 6. The germline CDR1 and CDR2 sequences are LGHNA and YNFKEQ. The CDR3 runs 15 residues. CDR3 coding DNA: TGTGCCAGCAGCCTGGGGACTAGCGGATTGTACGAGCAGTACTTC. Protein sequence: CASSLGTSGLYEQYF.

This clonotype was detected a few times. This rearrangement joins TRBV15 to TRBJ1-5; TRBD1 might be the D (5 bases). The CDR3 is 15 amino acids. V was trimmed by 6 bases and J by 3 bases, leaving 15 bases between them. Germline CDR1 reads LNHNV; CDR2 reads YYDKDF (reference sequence). CDR3 DNA sequence: TGTGCCACCAGAGCTAGGGGACGCGACAATCAGCCCCAGCATTTT. As protein: CATRARGRDNQPQHF. Based on the CDR3 plus reference TRBV15 and TRBJ1-5, the full variable domain is DAMVIQNPRYQVTQFGKPVTLSCSQTLNHNVMYWYQQKSSQAPKLLFHYYDKDFNNEADTPDNFQSRRPNTSFCFLDIRSPGLGDTAMYLCATRARGRDNQPQHFGDGTRLSIL.

This clonotype occurred a few times. This chain links TRBV12-3 or TRBV12-4 with TRBJ2-1, with 11 bases that match TRBD2. V shed 6 bases, J shed 7 bases, and the junction held 8 bases outside the gene matches. There are 15 residues in the CDR3. The CDR3 DNA sequence: TGTGCCAGCAGACCTAGCGGGGGGACGGGGAATGAGCAGTTCTTC. Protein sequence: CASRPSGGTGNEQFF.

The sample holds many counts of this clonotype. The genes are TRBV20-1 and TRBJ2-2; 8 bases match TRBD1. J lost 4 bases, V lost 6 bases, and 10 bases had no gene match. Germline V gene data show CDR1 as DFQATT and CDR2 as SNEGSKA (reference sequence). This CDR3 region has 15 residues. The CDR3 spells CSAPGAQGATGELFF. In DNA, the CDR3 is TGCAGTGCCCCGGGTGCTCAGGGGGCCACCGGGGAGCTGTTTTTT.

This clonotype was detected ten times or more. The rearrangement uses TRBV20-1 and TRBJ2-5, with D possibly matching TRBD2 (6 bases). Germline loops: CDR1 DFQATT, CDR2 SNEGSKA (reference sequence). V was trimmed by 2 bases and J by 5 bases, leaving 15 bases between them. This CDR3 contains 14 residues. CDR3 nucleotides: TGCAGTGCTAGACGTGGACTATCCGGGGAGACCCAGTACTTC. Translation gives CSARRGLSGETQYF.

V is TRBV20-1 and J is TRBJ1-6; perhaps TRBD1 as D (5 bases). CDR1 is DFQATT, CDR2 SNEGSKA, per germline (reference sequence). The CDR3 sequence is 15 residues long. The V end was cut by 5 bases, the J end by 5 bases, with 16 bases between. The CDR3 DNA follows: TGCAGTGCTGGAGGCGGGACGTGGGATAATTCACCCCTCCACTTT. It encodes CSAGGGTWDNSPLHF.

This clonotype was picked up a small number of times. V is TRBV27 and J is TRBJ2-4, with a tentative D call TRBD1 (6 bases). Looked up from germline, CDR1 is MNHEY and CDR2 is SMNVEV (reference sequence). CDR3 size: 16 residues. Trimming stripped 10 bases from V and 2 bases from J, with 21 bases between. CDR3 residues: CATRGQGYSSKNIQYF. CDR3 nucleotides: TGTGCCACCAGAGGTCAGGGGTATTCGTCCAAAAACATTCAGTACTTC.

The rearrangement joins TRBV7-2 to TRBJ2-2; D not resolved. The CDR3 consists of 14 residues. The V end lost 5 bases, the J end lost 4 bases, and 11 bases lay between the germline ends. CDR1 SGHTA and CDR2 FQGNSA come from the germline V gene. The CDR3 nucleotides read TGTGCCAGCAGCCATAGGCGGATCACCGGGGAGCTGTTTTTT. It yields the protein CASSHRRITGELFF.

This clonotype was recorded many times. J is TRBJ2-7 and V is TRBV12-3 or TRBV12-4; a weak D match, TRBD2 (6 bases). The ends were cut back, 5 bases at V and 0 bases at J, with 14 bases in the middle. This CDR3 has 15 residues. The CDR3 region has the DNA TGTGCCAGCAGTCCCCCATCTAGCGACTCCTACGAGCAGTACTTC. Its translation is CASSPPSSDSYEQYF.

In this sample, this clonotype turned up a few times. This chain uses TRBV5-8 with TRBJ2-2; 9 bases agree with TRBD2. Trimming cost V 7 bases and J 0 bases; bases outside gene matches: 4. CDR1 and CDR2 (germline): SGHTS, YDEGEE. The CDR3 consists of 15 residues. This chain's CDR3 is CASGRLAANTGELFF. Written as DNA, the CDR3 is TGTGCCAGCGGCCGACTAGCGGCGAACACCGGGGAGCTGTTTTTT.

This clonotype was detected ten times or more. The V gene is TRBV6-5, the J gene TRBJ1-1, with D perhaps matching TRBD1 (6 bases). This CDR3 has 13 residues. The V end lost 10 bases, the J end lost 5 bases, and 17 bases lay between the germline ends. The V gene's germline CDR1 is MNHEY and CDR2 SVGAGI. CDR3 sequence (DNA): TGTGCCACAAAAAGGGTGAGGGGGACTGAAGCTTTCTTT. It yields the protein CATKRVRGTEAFF.

The chain employs TRBV28 and TRBJ1-5, with D perhaps matching TRBD1 (6 bases). The CDR3 contains 14 residues. The V gene's germline CDR1 is MDHEN and CDR2 SYDVKM. Deletions cut 2 bases from V and 7 bases from J, with 12 bases between. The CDR3 here is CASSLHQGRQPQHF. The CDR3 coding sequence is TGTGCCAGCAGTTTACATCAGGGGCGACAGCCCCAGCATTTT.

This clonotype turned up a few times. The chain carries TRBV27 and TRBJ2-7, with D perhaps TRBD1 (5 bases). CDR1 and CDR2 from the germline V gene are MNHEY and SMNVEV (reference sequence). The CDR3 length is 15 residues. V lost 5 bases to trimming and J lost 2 bases, with 16 bases between them. CDR3 region: CASSPQGTPTYEQYF. CDR3 nucleotides: TGTGCCAGCAGTCCTCAGGGAACCCCTACCTACGAGCAGTACTTC.

The chain uses TRBV20-1 and TRBJ2-7; D unresolved. The CDR3 consists of 15 residues. The germline V and J ends were trimmed by 2 bases and 0 bases, with 14 bases remaining between them. CDR1 and CDR2 from the germline V gene are DFQATT and SNEGSKA (reference sequence). The CDR3 loop is CSARLAQKPSYEQYF. In DNA form, the CDR3 reads TGCAGTGCTAGATTAGCACAGAAACCCTCCTACGAGCAGTACTTC.